This TCR beta chain was captured by sequencing in a study of radiotherapy plus CTLA-4 blockade in lung cancer. The study, taken as a whole, reports: Some TCR clones had been derived from tumors. These clones expanded in peripheral blood after radiotherapy plus ipilimumab.

The CDR3 has 14 amino acids. Per the germline V gene, CDR1 is MNHNY and CDR2 is SVGAGI (reference sequence). V was clipped by 3 bases and J by 7 bases, with 12 bases between them. Those patients who had chemo-refractory metastatic non-small-cell lung cancer were given focal radiation along with CTLA-4 blockade through ipilimumab. In regard to this clone: Its target is not known.

Using immunoSEQ multiplex PCR, the repertoire was profiled, and TCRdb retains in-frame clones only, with some absent. The sample yields about 54,000 clones, roughly 80% seen once. Sequences were derived from peripheral blood, sampled from a patient treated with radiotherapy plus ipilimumab. This receptor was identified in a human donor with non-small cell lung cancer who had a partial response to radiotherapy plus ipilimumab. The J gene is TRBJ1-4, the V gene TRBV6-6, with TRBD1 as a possible D gene (5 bases). The CDR3 DNA reads TGTGCCAGCAGTTATGGCGGGGGTCGTGAAAAACTGTTTTTT. It codes for CASSYGGGREKLFF.